Below, 27 T cell receptor beta chains from the same sample are listed, as sequenced in a study of sequential checkpoint blockade in melanoma. Treatment here: randomized to nivolumab then ipilimumab (arm A) or the reverse (arm B). Using immunoSEQ multiplex PCR, the repertoire was profiled, and TCRdb retains in-frame clones only, with some absent. The table shows some 10,000 clones, with around 73% occurring only once. This sample comprised CD8+ T cells sorted from blood (inferred from file names), obtained from a patient given nivolumab and ipilimumab in sequence. The receptors here all came from a human donor with melanoma.

The V and J genes are TRBV7-9 and TRBJ2-7; tentatively, D is TRBD2 (6 bases). Per the germline V gene, CDR1 is SEHNR and CDR2 is FQNEAQ (reference sequence). The CDR3 loop spans 13 amino acids. V was shortened by 6 bases and J by 2 bases, with 11 bases between the two germline ends. The CDR3 nucleotides are TGTGCCAGCAGTGGGACTTCTACCTACGAGCAGTACTTC. Amino acids: CASSGTSTYEQYF.

The chain has TRBV5-1 and TRBJ1-5; perhaps TRBD1 as D (5 bases). V lost 0 bases and J lost 2, with 9 bases in between. The CDR3 sequence is 15 residues long. Germline CDR1 and CDR2: SGHRS and YFSETQ. CDR3 protein: CASSLAGMGNQPQHF. In nucleotides, the CDR3 is TGCGCCAGCAGCTTGGCAGGGATGGGCAATCAGCCCCAGCATTTT.

This chain links TRBV7-6 with TRBJ2-2, with a tentative D call TRBD1 (7 bases). Germline-derived CDR1 and CDR2 are SGHVS and FNYEAQ. The CDR3 consists of 15 residues. Trimming removed 1 base from V and 4 bases from J, with 10 bases in between. The CDR3 nucleotides read TGTGCCAGCAGCTTAGACAGGGGAGGCACCGGGGAGCTGTTTTTT. Amino acid sequence: CASSLDRGGTGELFF.

The J gene is TRBJ1-1, the V gene TRBV10-3, with D possibly TRBD1 on 5 matching bases. Germline V lookup: CDR1 ENHRY, CDR2 SYGVKD. CDR3 length: 14 amino acids. Trimming cost V 0 bases and J 4 bases, with 9 bases left between them. DNA for the CDR3: TGTGCCATCAGTGAGTCGCGGGGGATCACTGAAGCTTTCTTT. Amino acid sequence: CAISESRGITEAFF.

The rearrangement uses TRBV4-1 and TRBJ1-1, with D possibly matching TRBD1 (6 bases). CDR1 is MGHRA, CDR2 YSYEKL, per germline. V shed 2 bases and J shed 7 bases, with 17 bases lying between them. The CDR3 has 15 residues. The CDR3: CASSQNDPGHFEAFF. The CDR3 DNA sequence: TGCGCCAGCAGCCAAAACGACCCGGGACATTTTGAAGCTTTCTTT.

The chain joins TRBV4-2 to TRBJ2-2; 7 nucleotides line up with TRBD2. The CDR3 is 17 amino acids. Germline V lookup: CDR1 LGHNA, CDR2 YNFKEQ. V gave up 0 bases and J gave up 2 bases; unmatched junction bases: 6. Written as DNA, the CDR3 is TGTGCCAGCAGCCAAGATATGCCTAGCGGAAACACCGGGGAGCTGTTTTTT. Encoded protein: CASSQDMPSGNTGELFF.

The J gene is TRBJ1-2, the V gene TRBV13, with 8 bases aligning to TRBD1. Unmatched junction bases numbered 5, after V lost 5 bases and J lost 0 bases. CDR3 length: 15 residues. Germline values: CDR1 PRHDT, CDR2 FYEKMQ (reference sequence). The CDR3 loop reads CASSAGTGANYGYTF. CDR3 DNA: TGTGCCAGCAGCGCCGGGACAGGAGCTAACTATGGCTACACCTTC. The full variable domain, rest sourced from reference TRBV13 and TRBJ1-2, is AAGVIQSPRHLIKEKRETATLKCYPIPRHDTVYWYQQGPGQDPQFLISFYEKMQSDKGSIPDRFSAQQFSDYHSELNMSSLELGDSALYFCASSAGTGANYGYTFGSGTRLTVV.

This rearrangement joins TRBV7-8 to TRBJ2-3, with 8 bases matching TRBD2. The J segment lost 6 bases and the V segment lost 4 bases, leaving 9 bases of the junction unmatched. In germline, CDR1 is SGHVS, CDR2 FQNEAQ. This CDR3 spans 15 amino acids. CDR3 loop: CASSSSGSRGDTQYF. Here the CDR3 DNA reads TGTGCCAGCAGCTCTAGCGGGTCCCGCGGTGATACGCAGTATTTT.

J is TRBJ2-7 and V is TRBV7-6; perhaps TRBD2 as D (6 bases). The germline gives CDR1 SGHVS, CDR2 FNYEAQ. This CDR3 is 14 amino acids long. Trimming cost V 1 base and J 7 bases, with 14 bases left between them. CDR3 DNA: TGTGCCAGCAGCTTAGGAGGTGGGACTGCGGAGCAGTACTTC. This gives the protein CASSLGGGTAEQYF.

The V gene is TRBV6-5, the J gene TRBJ2-7; TRBD1 is a possible D gene (5 bases). With 2 bases removed from V and 6 bases from J, the gap between germline ends came to 11 bases. The V gene's germline CDR1 is MNHEY and CDR2 SVGAGI. This CDR3 has 13 amino acids. CDR3 coding DNA: TGTGCCAGCAGTTACGGGGCAGGGCGCGAGCAGTACTTC. Translation: CASSYGAGREQYF.

The V call is TRBV5-6, the J call TRBJ2-5; TRBD1 aligns across 7 bases. The germline V gene has CDR1 SGHDT and CDR2 YYEEEE. Trimming removed 1 base from V and 4 bases from J; junction bases left unmatched: 1. This CDR3 is 13 amino acids long. This CDR3 is CASSLNRGETQYF. The CDR3 DNA is TGTGCCAGCAGCTTGAACAGGGGAGAGACCCAGTACTTC.

This chain uses TRBV19 with TRBJ1-2, with D unclear. V lost 5 bases, J lost 4 bases, and 8 bases lay in between. The CDR3 is 12 residues long. The germline V gene has CDR1 LNHDA and CDR2 SQIVND (reference sequence). CDR3 region: CASSPDTYGYTF. The DNA of the CDR3 is TGTGCCAGTAGTCCCGACACCTATGGCTACACCTTC.

This chain uses TRBV6-4 with TRBJ2-3, with 10 bases matching TRBD2. From germline, CDR1 is MRHNA and CDR2 SNTAGT. V lost 4 bases to trimming and J lost 6 bases; unmatched junction nucleotides: 4. The CDR3 consists of 14 residues. CDR3 sequence (DNA): TGTGCCAGCAGTGCGAGCGGGGGGGGCGATACGCAGTATTTT. This gives the protein CASSASGGGDTQYF.

This chain uses TRBV6-6 with TRBJ2-7; D is uncertain. The CDR3 totals 16 residues. Trimming removed 5 bases at V and 0 bases at J, with 17 bases between. Germline loops: CDR1 MNHNY, CDR2 SVGAGI (reference sequence). CDR3 residues: CASSAPTAPGSYEQYV. DNA for the CDR3: TGTGCCAGCAGTGCGCCGACTGCCCCCGGCTCCTACGAGCAGTACGTC.

V usage is TRBV7-9 and J usage is TRBJ2-3, with a weak D call TRBD2 (5 bases). The germline V gene has CDR1 SEHNR and CDR2 FQNEAQ (reference sequence). Trimming took off 5 bases at V and 1 base at J, with 19 bases between the two ends. The CDR3 contains 17 residues. The CDR3 DNA follows: TGTGCCAGCAGCCTCCTCCGGGGTCCTTTCCGCACAGATACGCAGTATTTT. It yields the protein CASSLLRGPFRTDTQYF.

This clone was found a few times. This chain joins TRBV6-5 and TRBJ2-7, with D maybe TRBD1 (5 bases). Trimming pared 6 bases from V and 3 bases from J, leaving 9 bases between. The CDR3 has 12 amino acids. Germline V gene data show CDR1 as MNHEY and CDR2 as SVGAGI. The CDR3 nucleotides read TGTGCCAGCAGGGACATCGTCTACGAGCAGTACTTC. Its protein product is CASRDIVYEQYF.

The sample holds one count of this clone. This rearrangement joins TRBV5-4 to TRBJ1-1; D not certain. This CDR3 contains 15 residues. Trimming removed 3 bases at V and 0 bases at J, with 12 bases between. Germline V gene lookup returns CDR1 SGHNT and CDR2 YYREEE (reference sequence). This CDR3 reads CASSSPGYMNTEAFF. The CDR3 DNA reads as TGTGCCAGCAGCTCCCCCGGGTACATGAACACTGAAGCTTTCTTT.

As DNA, the CDR3 is TGTGCCAGTAATCTACCGGGACACTTGAACACTGAAGCTTTCTTT. As protein: CASNLPGHLNTEAFF. V and J are TRBV19 and TRBJ1-1; a weak D match, TRBD1 (6 bases). Germline CDR1 reads LNHDA; CDR2 reads SQIVND (reference sequence). This CDR3 spans 15 amino acids. Trimming took 7 bases from V and 0 from J, leaving 15 bases between them.

The rearrangement links TRBV4-1 to TRBJ1-4, with 9 bases identical to TRBD1. After removal of 3 bases from V and 5 bases from J, the junction contained 4 bases not matched to a gene. The CDR3 has 15 amino acids. Germline V gives CDR1 MGHRA, CDR2 YSYEKL. The CDR3 is CASSHRQGVNEKLFF. DNA of the CDR3: TGCGCCAGCAGCCACAGACAGGGGGTAAATGAAAAACTGTTTTTT.

The chain employs TRBV9 and TRBJ2-1; a weak D match, TRBD2 (6 bases). The CDR3 consists of 17 residues. V lost 0 bases and J 8 bases, leaving 21 bases between the germline ends. CDR1 is SGDLS, CDR2 YYNGEE, per germline. The CDR3 protein is CASSVATRAGSWDEQFF. In DNA form, the CDR3 reads TGTGCCAGCAGCGTAGCTACGAGGGCGGGGTCATGGGATGAGCAGTTCTTC.

This clone has just one count. The chain joins TRBV6-1 to TRBJ2-2; D possibly corresponds to TRBD2 (6 bases). V was clipped by 7 bases and J by 2 bases, with 14 bases between them. The CDR3 is made up of 15 amino acids. Germline V gene data show CDR1 as MNHNS and CDR2 as SASEGT. CDR3 sequence: CASTLVADNTGELFF. In nucleotides, the CDR3 is TGTGCCAGCACTTTGGTAGCGGATAACACCGGGGAGCTGTTTTTT.

This clone has a single count. The J gene is TRBJ1-1, the V gene TRBV15, with D possibly matching TRBD1 (5 bases). This CDR3 spans 15 amino acids. V gave up 2 bases and J gave up 2 bases, with 12 bases separating them. Germline V CDR1 and CDR2: LNHNV, YYDKDF (reference sequence). The CDR3 is CATSRTGHLNTEAFF. DNA of the CDR3: TGTGCCACCAGCAGAACCGGACATCTTAACACTGAAGCTTTCTTT.

The V call is TRBV5-8, the J call TRBJ1-5, with TRBD1 matching 10 bases. The germline CDR1 and CDR2 sequences are SGHTS and YDEGEE. CDR3 length: 14 amino acids. J gave up 4 bases and V 3 bases, and 1 base lay outside the gene matches. In DNA, the CDR3 is TGTGCCAGCAGCTGGGACAGGGGTAATCAGCCCCAGCATTTT. Translation: CASSWDRGNQPQHF.

The chain joins TRBV12-5 to TRBJ2-2; TRBD2 matches at 10 bases. The CDR3 length is 19 residues. Germline V gene lookup returns CDR1 LGHNT and CDR2 FRNRAP. With V trimmed by 0 bases and J by 6 bases, 13 bases remained unmatched. The CDR3 loop is CASGLVRTIGTSEAGELFF. CDR3 nucleotides: TGTGCTAGTGGTTTGGTCCGGACAATTGGGACTAGCGAAGCCGGGGAGCTGTTTTTT.

This rearrangement joins TRBV7-2 to TRBJ1-2, with 7 bases lining up with TRBD1. V lost 2 bases to trimming and J lost 7 bases; unmatched junction nucleotides: 10. Per germline, CDR1 SGHTA and CDR2 FQGNSA. The CDR3 runs 15 residues. The CDR3 DNA is TGTGCCAGCAGCTTATTGTTTACAGGGGACACTGGCTACACCTTC. It codes for CASSLLFTGDTGYTF.

The rearrangement uses TRBV4-1 and TRBJ1-1; 7 positions match TRBD1. Germline V gives CDR1 MGHRA, CDR2 YSYEKL. V was pared by 0 bases and J by 2 bases, with 6 bases of the junction left unmatched. The CDR3 is made up of 16 amino acids. CDR3 loop: CASSQDLWDRNTEAFF. The DNA of the CDR3 is TGCGCCAGCAGCCAAGATTTATGGGACAGAAACACTGAAGCTTTCTTT.

This clone was observed a few times. This chain connects TRBV7-9 to TRBJ1-2; TRBD1 is a possible D gene (6 bases). The V gene lost 5 bases and the J gene lost 8 bases, with 15 bases spanning the gap. Germline CDR1 and CDR2: SEHNR and FQNEAQ (reference sequence). This CDR3 spans 13 amino acids. This CDR3 reads CASSPGDIFGYTF. The CDR3 DNA sequence: TGTGCCAGCAGCCCTGGGGACATCTTCGGCTACACCTTC. Together with reference TRBV7-9 and TRBJ1-2, the CDR3 gives the full variable domain: DTGVSQNPRHKITKRGQNVTFRCDPISEHNRLYWYRQTLGQGPEFLTYFQNEAQLEKSRLLSDRFSAERPKGSFSTLEIQRTEQGDSAMYLCASSPGDIFGYTFGSGTRLTVV.